This T cell receptor beta chain was captured by sequencing in a study of blood T cells in healthy people across ages. Regarding the study as a whole: There was a strong correlation between TCR beta diversity and naive T cell percentage. Estimates drawn from one million T cells were deemed to understate diversity.

Comment on this clonotype: Its antigen is still unknown.

PCR was performed a second time for about 7 to 12 cycles using a sample-barcoded 5' primer and a J-beta primer mix. Each TCR beta cDNA got a 12-nucleotide random molecular identifier. MiXCR was run by TCRdb on the 5' RACE reads, yielding one entry per CDR3 protein. The data show hundreds of thousands of distinct CDR3 sequences, around 43% seen once. The CDR3 contains 13 residues. The sequencing input was blood. The source of this sequence is a man in his sixties in good health. V and J are TRBV12-3 or TRBV12-4 and TRBJ1-5, with D unresolved. CDR3 protein: CAAGVDSNQPQHF. CDR3 nucleotides: TGTGCTGCCGGCGTTGATAGCAATCAGCCCCAGCATTTT.